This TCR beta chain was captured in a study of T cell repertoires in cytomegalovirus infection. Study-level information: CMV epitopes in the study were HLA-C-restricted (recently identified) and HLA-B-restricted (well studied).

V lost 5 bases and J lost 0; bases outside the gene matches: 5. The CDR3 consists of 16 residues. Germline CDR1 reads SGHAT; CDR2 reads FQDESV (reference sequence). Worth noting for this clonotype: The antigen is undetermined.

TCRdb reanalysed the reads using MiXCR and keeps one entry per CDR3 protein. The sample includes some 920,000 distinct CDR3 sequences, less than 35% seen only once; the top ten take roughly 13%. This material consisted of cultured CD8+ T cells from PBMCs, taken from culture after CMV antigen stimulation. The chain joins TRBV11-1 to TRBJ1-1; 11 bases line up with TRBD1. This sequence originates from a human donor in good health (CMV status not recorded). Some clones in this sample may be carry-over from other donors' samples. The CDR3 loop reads CASSGRTGGMNTEAFF. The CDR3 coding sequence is TGTGCCAGCAGCGGAAGGACAGGGGGCATGAACACTGAAGCTTTCTTT. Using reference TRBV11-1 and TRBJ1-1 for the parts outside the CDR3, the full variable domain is EAEVAQSPRYKITEKSQAVAFWCDPISGHATLYWYRQILGQGPELLVQFQDESVVDDSQLPKDRFSAERLKGVDSTLKIQPAELGDSAMYLCASSGRTGGMNTEAFFGQGTRLTVV.